The table lists the clone carrying this T cell receptor beta chain with a few counts. Its cognate antigen is unknown. The use of previously described methods and listed TCR primers produced the bulk TCR libraries. TCRdb re-analysed the PCR reads in MiXCR, keeping a single row per CDR3 protein. This table has about 65,000 distinct CDR3 sequences, 15% to 20% appearing once. This record belongs to a study of molecular identifiers for immune sequencing clone quantification. Study conclusions and caveats: With a barcode shared among identical TCR molecules, highly expanded clone sizes could be underestimated.

For naive CD8 T cells, sorting used the CD8+CD4-CCR7+CD45RA+ phenotype. The clonotype originates from a human donor in good health. Some libraries in this study had Jurkat cell RNA spiked in. Sequenced: naive CD8+ T cells from blood, with Jurkat cell RNA spiked in. The subset here: FACS-sorted CD8+CD4-CCR7+CD45RA+ naive T cells.

The CDR3 sequence: CSVGGGGGNEQFF. The CDR3 DNA follows: TGCAGTGTGGGGGGGGGGGGAGGCAATGAGCAGTTCTTC. This chain connects TRBV29-1 to TRBJ2-1; 7 nucleotides align to TRBD2. The germline V gene has CDR1 SQVTM and CDR2 ANQGSEA. This CDR3 spans 13 amino acids.